The 10 T cell receptor beta chains below were found in one sample sequenced in a study of cytomegalovirus exposure and HLA in healthy donors. 60 Vbeta and 13 Jbeta primers were used in PCR. Repertoires were generated with immunoSEQ multiplex PCR, while TCRdb's copy carries only in-frame clones and drops some. The sample records about 150,000 clones, roughly three quarters being singletons. The source material was PBMCs. The receptors stem from a middle-aged woman in good health and CMV-seronegative.

The chain is built from TRBV7-9 and TRBJ1-3; 10 bases fit TRBD1. V gave up 6 bases and J gave up 0 bases; unmatched junction bases: 14. The CDR3 loop spans 19 amino acids. Germline V gene data show CDR1 as SEHNR and CDR2 as FQNEAQ (reference sequence). In DNA form, the CDR3 reads TGTGCCAGCAGGAGCCCGACAGGGGGCCTTCTGATCTCTGGAAACACCATATATTTT. This encodes CASRSPTGGLLISGNTIYF.

This clone occurred once. CDR3: CASSLQAGGPETQYF. In DNA, the CDR3 is TGTGCCAGCAGCTTACAAGCGGGGGGGCCTGAGACCCAGTACTTC. The chain couples TRBV7-6 to TRBJ2-5; 10 bases align to TRBD2. Germline values: CDR1 SGHVS, CDR2 FNYEAQ. Trimming cost V 2 bases and J 5 bases; bases outside gene matches: 5. The CDR3 sequence is 15 residues long.

The chain uses TRBV11-2 and TRBJ2-1; 8 bases align to TRBD2. V shed 4 bases, J shed 2 bases, and the junction held 7 bases outside the gene matches. The CDR3 sequence is 16 residues long. The germline gives CDR1 SGHAT, CDR2 FQNNGV. CDR3 sequence: CASSSPTAGAYNEQFF. The CDR3 region has the DNA TGTGCCAGCAGCTCTCCCACAGCGGGAGCCTACAATGAGCAGTTCTTC.

The genes are TRBV9 and TRBJ1-2, with TRBD1 matching over 11 bases. This CDR3 has 14 amino acids. Trimming removed 3 bases from V and 6 bases from J; junction bases left unmatched: 4. Germline lookup yields CDR1 SGDLS and CDR2 YYNGEE. CDR3 region: CASSADRGLHGYTF. CDR3 nucleotides: TGTGCCAGCAGCGCGGACAGGGGGCTTCATGGCTACACCTTC. Full variable domain (outside the CDR3, taken from reference TRBV9 and TRBJ1-2): DSGVTQTPKHLITATGQRVTLRCSPRSGDLSVYWYQQSLDQGLQFLIQYYNGEERAKGNILERFSAQQFPDLHSELNLSSLELGDSALYFCASSADRGLHGYTFGSGTRLTVV.

The chain has TRBV30 and TRBJ1-1; D gene uncertain. V gave up 3 bases and J gave up 4 bases, with 12 bases separating them. Germline V CDR1 and CDR2: GTSNPN, SVGIG (reference sequence). This CDR3 comprises 13 residues. CDR3 residues: CAWRVTGTTEAFF. The CDR3 DNA follows: TGTGCCTGGAGGGTGACGGGAACCACTGAAGCTTTCTTT. Full variable domain (missing parts from reference TRBV30 and TRBJ1-1): SQTIHQWPATLVQPVGSPLSLECTVEGTSNPNLYWYRQAAGRGLQLLFYSVGIGQISSEVPQNLSASRPQDRQFILSSKKLLLSDSGFYLCAWRVTGTTEAFFGQGTRLTVV.

The chain has TRBV5-1 and TRBJ1-2; no clear D. With 3 bases removed from V and 3 bases from J, the gap between germline ends came to 15 bases. This CDR3 is built from 15 residues. Germline V gene sequence: CDR1 SGHRS, CDR2 YFSETQ. CDR3 sequence: CASSWATPSDYGYTF. CDR3 sequence (DNA): TGCGCCAGCAGCTGGGCGACCCCAAGTGACTATGGCTACACCTTC.

The chain employs TRBV7-9 and TRBJ2-5, with 10 nucleotides matching TRBD2. The V gene's germline CDR1 is SEHNR and CDR2 FQNEAQ (reference sequence). V lost 2 bases to trimming and J lost 5 bases; unmatched junction nucleotides: 2. This CDR3 is 14 amino acids long. The DNA for the CDR3 is TGTGCCAGCAGCTTACTAGCGGGGGTGGAGACCCAGTACTTC. The encoded protein is CASSLLAGVETQYF.

The chain is built from TRBV7-9 and TRBJ2-7, with no clear D. CDR3 length: 15 residues. In germline, CDR1 is SEHNR, CDR2 FQNEAQ (reference sequence). V lost 0 bases to trimming and J lost 3 bases, with 12 bases between them. CDR3 region: CASSLAVQPHYEQYF. The CDR3 region has the DNA TGTGCCAGCAGCTTAGCGGTACAGCCTCACTACGAGCAGTACTTC.

The chain combines TRBV13 with TRBJ2-3; 14 bases line up with TRBD2. V gave up 4 bases and J gave up 5 bases; unmatched junction bases: 14. The CDR3 extends over 19 amino acids. Germline values: CDR1 PRHDT, CDR2 FYEKMQ (reference sequence). The CDR3 sequence: CASSSTGTSGSRRRDTQYF. In DNA, the CDR3 is TGTGCCAGCAGCTCCACCGGGACTAGCGGGAGTCGTAGGAGAGATACGCAGTATTTT.

The V gene is TRBV19, the J gene TRBJ2-1, with TRBD1 as a possible D gene (6 bases). This CDR3 spans 17 amino acids. V was cut by 2 bases and J by 0 bases, with 14 bases left in between. The germline gives CDR1 LNHDA, CDR2 SQIVND (reference sequence). The CDR3 region is CASSIPRGTFSYNEQFF. Written as DNA, the CDR3 is TGTGCCAGTAGTATACCCAGGGGAACCTTCTCCTACAATGAGCAGTTCTTC.